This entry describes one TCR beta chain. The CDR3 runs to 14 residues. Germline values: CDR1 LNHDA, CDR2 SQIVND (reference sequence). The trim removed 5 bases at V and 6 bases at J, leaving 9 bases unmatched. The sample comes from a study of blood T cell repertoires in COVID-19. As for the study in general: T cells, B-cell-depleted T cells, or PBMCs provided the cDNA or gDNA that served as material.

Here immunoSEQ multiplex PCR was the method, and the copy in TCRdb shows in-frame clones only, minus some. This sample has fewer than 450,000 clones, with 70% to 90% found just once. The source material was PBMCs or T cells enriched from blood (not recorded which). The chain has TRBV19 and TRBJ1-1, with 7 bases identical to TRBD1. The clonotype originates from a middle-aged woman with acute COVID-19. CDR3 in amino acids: CASSRLGQEPEAFF. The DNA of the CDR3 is TGTGCCAGTAGTCGCCTAGGACAGGAGCCTGAAGCTTTCTTT.